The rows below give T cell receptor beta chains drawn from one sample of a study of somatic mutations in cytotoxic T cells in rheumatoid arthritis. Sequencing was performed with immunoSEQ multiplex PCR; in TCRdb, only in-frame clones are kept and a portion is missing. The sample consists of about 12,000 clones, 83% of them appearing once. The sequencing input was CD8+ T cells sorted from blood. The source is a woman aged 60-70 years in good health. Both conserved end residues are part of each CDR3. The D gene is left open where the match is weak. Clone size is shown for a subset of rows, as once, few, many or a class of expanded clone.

CDR3 protein: CASSPRSGGNYEQYF
CDR3 DNA: TGTGCCAGCAGCCCGAGGAGCGGGGGGAACTACGAGCAGTACTTC
clone size: -
D gene: TRBD2
V gene: TRBV4-2
J gene: TRBJ2-7

CDR3 protein: CASSITQGDNEQYF
CDR3 DNA: TGTGCCAGTAGTATTACACAGGGAGACAACGAGCAGTACTTC
clone size: -
D gene: -
V gene: TRBV19
J gene: TRBJ2-7

CDR3 protein: CASSEGSGGTDTQYF
CDR3 DNA: TGTGCCAGCAGTGAGGGTAGCGGGGGCACAGATACGCAGTATTTT
clone size: -
D gene: TRBD2
V gene: TRBV6-4
J gene: TRBJ2-3

CDR3 protein: CASSESGFVAGGPADTQYF
CDR3 DNA: TGTGCCAGCAGTGAAAGTGGGTTTGTAGCGGGGGGGCCGGCAGATACGCAGTATTTT
clone size: -
D gene: TRBD2
V gene: TRBV6-1
J gene: TRBJ2-3

CDR3 protein: CASSFLTGAEQFF
CDR3 DNA: TGTGCCAGCAGCTTCCTTACAGGAGCTGAGCAGTTCTTC
clone size: -
D gene: -
V gene: TRBV7-3
J gene: TRBJ2-1

CDR3 protein: CASSPTTSSRGSGANVLTF
CDR3 DNA: TGTGCCAGCAGCCCCACGACGAGCAGTCGAGGCTCTGGGGCCAACGTCCTGACTTTC
clone size: -
D gene: -
V gene: TRBV28
J gene: TRBJ2-6

CDR3 protein: CATSRGSQETQYF
CDR3 DNA: TGTGCCACCAGCAGAGGGAGTCAAGAGACCCAGTACTTC
clone size: -
D gene: -
V gene: TRBV15
J gene: TRBJ2-5

CDR3 protein: CASSLGDRGHGGELFF
CDR3 DNA: TGTGCCAGCAGCTTAGGTGACAGGGGGCATGGCGGGGAGCTGTTTTTT
clone size: -
D gene: TRBD1
V gene: TRBV7-6
J gene: TRBJ2-2

CDR3 protein: CSVDSERGGNEQFF
CDR3 DNA: TGCAGCGTTGATTCGGAGCGGGGTGGAAATGAGCAGTTCTTC
clone size: -
D gene: TRBD2
V gene: TRBV29-1
J gene: TRBJ2-1

CDR3 protein: CAISETGVGTEAFF
CDR3 DNA: TGTGCCATCAGTGAAACAGGTGTGGGGACTGAAGCTTTCTTT
clone size: -
D gene: -
V gene: TRBV10-3
J gene: TRBJ1-1

CDR3 protein: CASSSGGAGDTQYF
CDR3 DNA: TGTGCCAGCAGCTCCGGGGGGGCGGGGGATACGCAGTATTTT
clone size: -
D gene: TRBD2
V gene: TRBV7-3
J gene: TRBJ2-3

CDR3 protein: CASTHGVATNSPLHF
CDR3 DNA: TGTGCCAGCACCCACGGGGTGGCAACGAATTCACCCCTCCACTTT
clone size: -
D gene: -
V gene: TRBV9
J gene: TRBJ1-6

CDR3 protein: CASSYSIQGAEAFF
CDR3 DNA: TGTGCCAGCAGTTACTCTATACAGGGAGCTGAAGCTTTCTTT
clone size: -
D gene: -
V gene: TRBV6-6
J gene: TRBJ1-1

CDR3 protein: CASSWGSEAFF
CDR3 DNA: TGTGCCAGCAGTTGGGGCAGTGAAGCTTTCTTT
clone size: -
D gene: -
V gene: TRBV27
J gene: TRBJ1-1

CDR3 protein: CASSPWTGNQETQYF
CDR3 DNA: TGTGCCAGCAGTCCATGGACAGGCAACCAAGAGACCCAGTACTTC
clone size: -
D gene: TRBD1
V gene: TRBV27
J gene: TRBJ2-5

CDR3 protein: CAGSGGIDTEAFF
CDR3 DNA: TGTGCCGGATCAGGGGGCATAGACACTGAAGCTTTCTTT
clone size: -
D gene: TRBD1
V gene: TRBV7-9
J gene: TRBJ1-1

CDR3 protein: CASSYYGGAYNEQFF
CDR3 DNA: TGTGCCAGCAGTTACTACGGGGGGGCGTACAATGAGCAGTTCTTC
clone size: -
D gene: TRBD2
V gene: TRBV6-5
J gene: TRBJ2-1

CDR3 protein: CASSISGVSTDTQYF
CDR3 DNA: TGTGCCAGCAGCATTAGCGGGGTTAGCACAGATACGCAGTATTTT
clone size: -
D gene: TRBD2
V gene: TRBV9
J gene: TRBJ2-3

CDR3 protein: CASSPLAGDSGANVLTF
CDR3 DNA: TGTGCCAGCTCACCGCTAGCGGGGGACTCTGGGGCCAACGTCCTGACTTTC
clone size: -
D gene: TRBD2
V gene: TRBV18
J gene: TRBJ2-6

CDR3 protein: CASAVGQGSPLHF
CDR3 DNA: TGTGCCAGCGCCGTGGGACAGGGTTCACCCCTCCACTTT
clone size: -
D gene: TRBD1
V gene: TRBV7-3
J gene: TRBJ1-6

CDR3 protein: CASRALAAGLGNTEAFF
CDR3 DNA: TGTGCCAGCAGAGCCCTAGCGGCGGGGTTGGGGAACACTGAAGCTTTCTTT
clone size: -
D gene: -
V gene: TRBV9
J gene: TRBJ1-1

CDR3 protein: CASSSYFQETQYF
CDR3 DNA: TGTGCCAGCAGCTCCTATTTTCAAGAGACCCAGTACTTC
clone size: -
D gene: -
V gene: TRBV5-6
J gene: TRBJ2-5

CDR3 protein: CASSTQDKNTEAFF
CDR3 DNA: TGTGCCAGCAGCACACAGGATAAGAACACTGAAGCTTTCTTT
clone size: -
D gene: -
V gene: TRBV11-2
J gene: TRBJ1-1

CDR3 protein: CASSGGDYNEQFF
CDR3 DNA: TGTGCCAGCAGCGGGGGGGATTACAATGAGCAGTTCTTC
clone size: medium-sized
D gene: TRBD2
V gene: TRBV7-6
J gene: TRBJ2-1

CDR3 protein: CASSQTGVGYTF
CDR3 DNA: TGTGCCAGCAGCCAAACAGGGGTTGGCTACACCTTC
clone size: few
D gene: TRBD1
V gene: TRBV7-9
J gene: TRBJ1-2

CDR3 protein: CAWSLGTETIYGYTF
CDR3 DNA: TGTGCCTGGAGTCTAGGGACAGAGACGATCTATGGCTACACCTTC
clone size: -
D gene: TRBD1
V gene: TRBV30
J gene: TRBJ1-2

CDR3 protein: CASSEGETSGGSPYEQYF
CDR3 DNA: TGCGCCAGCAGTGAAGGGGAGACTAGCGGGGGGTCGCCCTACGAGCAGTACTTC
clone size: -
D gene: TRBD2
V gene: TRBV10-1
J gene: TRBJ2-7

CDR3 protein: CASSVGLAGGVGVTDTQYF
CDR3 DNA: TGTGCCAGCAGCGTCGGACTAGCGGGGGGGGTCGGGGTAACAGATACGCAGTATTTT
clone size: -
D gene: TRBD2
V gene: TRBV9
J gene: TRBJ2-3

CDR3 protein: CASIDRAGELFF
CDR3 DNA: TGTGCCAGCATCGATAGAGCCGGGGAGCTGTTTTTT
clone size: -
D gene: -
V gene: TRBV7-9
J gene: TRBJ2-2

CDR3 protein: CASSLGQGAQGYTF
CDR3 DNA: TGCGCCAGCAGCTTGGGACAGGGGGCGCAGGGCTACACCTTC
clone size: few
D gene: TRBD1
V gene: TRBV5-1
J gene: TRBJ1-2

CDR3 protein: CASSLSHGTGELFF
CDR3 DNA: TGTGCCAGCAGTTTAAGTCACGGCACCGGGGAGCTGTTTTTT
clone size: -
D gene: -
V gene: TRBV28
J gene: TRBJ2-2

CDR3 protein: CASSTSGGGGEQFF
CDR3 DNA: TGTGCCAGCAGCACTAGCGGGGGAGGTGGTGAGCAGTTCTTC
clone size: -
D gene: TRBD2
V gene: TRBV9
J gene: TRBJ2-1

CDR3 protein: CTTSWGTSTDTQYF
CDR3 DNA: TGTACAACCTCCTGGGGGACTAGCACAGATACGCAGTATTTT
clone size: -
D gene: -
V gene: TRBV2
J gene: TRBJ2-3

CDR3 protein: CASSWTGANTEAFF
CDR3 DNA: TGTGCCAGCAGCTGGACAGGGGCGAACACTGAAGCTTTCTTT
clone size: once
D gene: TRBD1
V gene: TRBV5-4
J gene: TRBJ1-1

CDR3 protein: CASSESPQGTYGYTF
CDR3 DNA: TGTGCCAGCAGTGAAAGTCCACAGGGGACCTATGGCTACACCTTC
clone size: -
D gene: TRBD1
V gene: TRBV2
J gene: TRBJ1-2

CDR3 protein: CASSSGANVLTF
CDR3 DNA: TGTGCCAGCAGTTCAGGGGCCAACGTCCTGACTTTC
clone size: -
D gene: -
V gene: TRBV7-9
J gene: TRBJ2-6

CDR3 protein: CASSYSRSTGELFF
CDR3 DNA: TGTGCCAGCAGTTACTCGCGGTCCACCGGGGAGCTGTTTTTT
clone size: -
D gene: -
V gene: TRBV6-5
J gene: TRBJ2-2

CDR3 protein: CASSPWTFETQYF
CDR3 DNA: TGTGCCAGCAGTCCATGGACATTTGAGACCCAGTACTTC
clone size: -
D gene: -
V gene: TRBV27
J gene: TRBJ2-5

CDR3 protein: CASSLFTGGGETQYF
CDR3 DNA: TGTGCCAGCAGTTTATTCACAGGGGGCGGAGAGACCCAGTACTTC
clone size: -
D gene: TRBD1
V gene: TRBV27
J gene: TRBJ2-5

CDR3 protein: CAWSATGGDTDTQYF
CDR3 DNA: TGTGCCTGGAGTGCGACCGGCGGGGACACAGATACGCAGTATTTT
clone size: -
D gene: -
V gene: TRBV30
J gene: TRBJ2-3

CDR3 protein: CASSYWAGTYEQYF
CDR3 DNA: TGTGCCAGCAGCTACTGGGCAGGTACCTACGAGCAGTACTTC
clone size: -
D gene: -
V gene: TRBV5-4
J gene: TRBJ2-7

CDR3 protein: CASSLTGRGNTIYF
CDR3 DNA: TGTGCCAGCAGCTTGACAGGGCGGGGAAACACCATATATTTT
clone size: -
D gene: TRBD1
V gene: TRBV7-6
J gene: TRBJ1-3

CDR3 protein: CASSFHPFDRGNNQPQHF
CDR3 DNA: TGTGCCAGCAGTTTCCACCCCTTTGACAGGGGGAATAATCAGCCCCAGCATTTT
clone size: -
D gene: TRBD1
V gene: TRBV28
J gene: TRBJ1-5

CDR3 protein: CATSDWDRDPHTGELFF
CDR3 DNA: TGTGCCACCAGTGACTGGGACAGGGATCCCCACACCGGGGAGCTGTTTTTT
clone size: -
D gene: TRBD1
V gene: TRBV15
J gene: TRBJ2-2

CDR3 protein: CASSEQQGYGETQYF
CDR3 DNA: TGTGCCAGCAGTGAACAACAGGGGTACGGGGAGACCCAGTACTTC
clone size: -
D gene: TRBD1
V gene: TRBV2
J gene: TRBJ2-5

CDR3 protein: CAGLLAGGAETQYF
CDR3 DNA: TGTGCCGGCTTACTAGCGGGGGGCGCCGAGACCCAGTACTTC
clone size: -
D gene: TRBD2
V gene: TRBV2
J gene: TRBJ2-5

CDR3 protein: CASNRDRGWTEAFF
CDR3 DNA: TGTGCCAGCAATCGGGACAGGGGATGGACTGAAGCTTTCTTT
clone size: -
D gene: TRBD1
V gene: TRBV6-5
J gene: TRBJ1-1

CDR3 protein: CASSLKGREDYNSPLHF
CDR3 DNA: TGTGCCAGCAGCTTAAAGGGCAGGGAAGATTATAATTCACCCCTCCACTTT
clone size: once
D gene: -
V gene: TRBV7-3
J gene: TRBJ1-6

CDR3 protein: CASIGTFNEQYF
CDR3 DNA: TGTGCCAGCATCGGGACTTTCAACGAGCAGTACTTC
clone size: medium-sized
D gene: -
V gene: TRBV7-9
J gene: TRBJ2-7

CDR3 protein: CASSLGASLLETQYF
CDR3 DNA: TGTGCCAGCAGCTTAGGGGCCTCCCTTTTGGAGACCCAGTACTTC
clone size: -
D gene: -
V gene: TRBV7-3
J gene: TRBJ2-5

CDR3 protein: CASSLSQGRNEQYF
CDR3 DNA: TGTGCCAGCAGTTTATCACAGGGGCGCAACGAGCAGTACTTC
clone size: -
D gene: TRBD1
V gene: TRBV27
J gene: TRBJ2-7

CDR3 protein: CAWSPGVVGEQYF
CDR3 DNA: TGTGCCTGGAGCCCCGGGGTTGTGGGCGAGCAGTACTTC
clone size: few
D gene: -
V gene: TRBV30
J gene: TRBJ2-7